The present TCR beta chain was sequenced within a study of blood T cell repertoires in COVID-19. Clones were sequenced by immunoSEQ multiplex PCR, and TCRdb holds only the in-frame ones, with some missing. The sample lists some 150,000 clones; 87% were seen once. Germline V gene data show CDR1 as MNHEY and CDR2 as SMNVEV (reference sequence). CDR3 length equals 15 residues. Losses at the gene ends were 4 bases for V and 4 bases for J; bases not matched to a gene: 5. Sequenced: peripheral blood. The receptor comes from a man aged 45-60 years who had recovered from COVID-19. V gene TRBV27 combines with J gene TRBJ2-2; TRBD2 aligns across 8 bases. The DNA of the CDR3 is TGTGCCAGCAGTTCGCGACTAGCGTTCACCGGGGAGCTGTTTTTT. Translating gives CASSSRLAFTGELFF.